This TCR beta chain was captured by sequencing in a study of blood T cell repertoires in COVID-19. As for the study in general: From the United States, Italy and Spain came samples of acute and convalescent COVID-19.

Per the original data handling: Estimated nucleated cell counts came from reference gene primer amplification. The table came from immunoSEQ multiplex PCR; TCRdb's copy has only in-frame clones and leaves some out. V and J calls and clone size come straight from that table; D and trimming were deduced from the DNA. Here the sample spans about 210,000 clones, about 91% being singletons. The receptor's source is a man under 40 with acute or convalescent COVID-19. Sequenced: peripheral blood.

The CDR3 here is CASRKDRGSGELFF. CDR3 in DNA: TGTGCCAGCAGAAAAGATCGGGGGTCCGGGGAGCTGTTTTTT. V is TRBV7-9 and J is TRBJ2-2; TRBD2 might be the D (6 bases). CDR1 is SEHNR and CDR2 is FQNEAQ in the germline V gene (reference sequence). The CDR3 has 14 amino acids. Trimming took 6 bases from V and 6 from J, leaving 14 bases between them.